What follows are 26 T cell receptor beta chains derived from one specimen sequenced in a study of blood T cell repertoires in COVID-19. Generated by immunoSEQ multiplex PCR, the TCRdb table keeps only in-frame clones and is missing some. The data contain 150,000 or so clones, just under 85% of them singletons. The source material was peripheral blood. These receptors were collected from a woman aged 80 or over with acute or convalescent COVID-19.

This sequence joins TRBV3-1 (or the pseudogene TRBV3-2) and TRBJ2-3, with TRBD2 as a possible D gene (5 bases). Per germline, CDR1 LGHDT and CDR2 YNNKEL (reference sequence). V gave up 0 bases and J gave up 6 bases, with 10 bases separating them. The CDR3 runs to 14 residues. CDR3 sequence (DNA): TGTGCCAGCAGCCAAGATCGGCCGGGGGATACGCAGTATTTT. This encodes CASSQDRPGDTQYF.

CDR3 in amino acids: CASRMGQGATYEQYF. The CDR3 region has the DNA TGTGCCAGCAGGATGGGACAGGGGGCTACCTACGAGCAGTACTTC. The rearrangement joins TRBV7-2 to TRBJ2-7; 12 nucleotides line up with TRBD1. The germline V gene has CDR1 SGHTA and CDR2 FQGNSA. The junction had 5 bases not matched to a gene; V was cut back by 6 bases and J by 2 bases. The CDR3 covers 15 residues.

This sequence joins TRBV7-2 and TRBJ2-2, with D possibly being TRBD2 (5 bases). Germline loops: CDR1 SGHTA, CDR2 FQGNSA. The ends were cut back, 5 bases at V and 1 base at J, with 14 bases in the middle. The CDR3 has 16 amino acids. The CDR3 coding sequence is TGTGCCAGCAGCCCCAAGGTAGCGAGGAACACCGGGGAGCTGTTTTTT. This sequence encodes CASSPKVARNTGELFF.

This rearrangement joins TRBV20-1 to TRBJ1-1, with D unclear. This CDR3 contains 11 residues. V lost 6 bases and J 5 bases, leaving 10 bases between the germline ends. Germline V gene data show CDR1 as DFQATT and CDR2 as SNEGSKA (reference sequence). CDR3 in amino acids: CSASRETEAFF. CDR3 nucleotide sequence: TGCAGTGCCTCCCGGGAAACTGAAGCTTTCTTT.

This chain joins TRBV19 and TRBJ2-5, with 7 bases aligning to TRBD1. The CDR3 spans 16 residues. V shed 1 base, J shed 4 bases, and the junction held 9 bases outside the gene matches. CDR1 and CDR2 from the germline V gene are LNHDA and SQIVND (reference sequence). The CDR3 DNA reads TGTGCCAGTAGTATAGTAACAGGGGCGCTTGGAGAGACCCAGTACTTC. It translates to CASSIVTGALGETQYF.

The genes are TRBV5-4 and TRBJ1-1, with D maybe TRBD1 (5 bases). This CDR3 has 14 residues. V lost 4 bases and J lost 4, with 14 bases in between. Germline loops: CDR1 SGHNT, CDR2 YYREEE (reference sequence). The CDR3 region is CASSPRRGGTEAFF. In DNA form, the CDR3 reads TGTGCCAGCAGCCCCAGGAGGGGTGGCACTGAAGCTTTCTTT.

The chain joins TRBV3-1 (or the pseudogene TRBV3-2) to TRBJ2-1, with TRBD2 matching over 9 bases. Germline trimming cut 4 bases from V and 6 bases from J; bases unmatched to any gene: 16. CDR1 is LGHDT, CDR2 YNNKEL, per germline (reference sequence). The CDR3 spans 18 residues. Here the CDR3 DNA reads TGTGCCAGCAGCCTGACCGGGCTAGCGGGGCTGTCCAGCAATGAGCAGTTCTTC. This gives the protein CASSLTGLAGLSSNEQFF.

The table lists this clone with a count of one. CDR3 sequence: CASSLDTRSNQPQHF. CDR3 sequence (DNA): TGTGCCAGCAGCCTGGACACCCGAAGCAATCAGCCCCAGCATTTT. The V gene is TRBV28, the J gene TRBJ1-5; D is perhaps TRBD1 (5 bases). This CDR3 has 15 residues. V lost 6 bases to trimming and J lost 1 base, with 13 bases between them. From germline, CDR1 is MDHEN and CDR2 SYDVKM.

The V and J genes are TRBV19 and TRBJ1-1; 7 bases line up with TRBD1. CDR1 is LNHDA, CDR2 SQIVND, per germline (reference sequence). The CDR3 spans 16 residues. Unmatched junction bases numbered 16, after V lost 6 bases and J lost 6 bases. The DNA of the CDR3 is TGTGCCAGTAGCCTAAAACCGGGACAGTCCTTCGCTGAAGCTTTCTTT. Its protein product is CASSLKPGQSFAEAFF.

CDR3 amino acids: CASSYFGTGANEQFF. As DNA, the CDR3 is TGTGCCAGCAGTTACTTTGGGACAGGGGCTAATGAGCAGTTCTTC. The chain uses TRBV6-5 and TRBJ2-1, with 10 bases lining up with TRBD1. V lost 1 base and J lost 7; bases outside the gene matches: 4. The CDR3 extends over 15 amino acids. Germline V lookup: CDR1 MNHEY, CDR2 SVGAGI.

CDR3 sequence: CASRPGGARDTIYF. CDR3 in DNA: TGTGCCAGCCGCCCCGGGGGGGCTAGGGACACCATATATTTT. The V gene is TRBV6-5, the J gene TRBJ1-3; a possible D gene is TRBD1 (6 bases). The CDR3 is 14 amino acids. Trimming removed 8 bases at V and 8 bases at J, with 19 bases between. Germline V gives CDR1 MNHEY, CDR2 SVGAGI.

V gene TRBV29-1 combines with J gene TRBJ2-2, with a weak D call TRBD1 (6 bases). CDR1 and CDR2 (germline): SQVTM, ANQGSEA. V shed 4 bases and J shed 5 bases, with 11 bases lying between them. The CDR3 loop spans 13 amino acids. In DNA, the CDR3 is TGCAGCGTTGGTCAGGGGATTACCGGGGAGCTGTTTTTT. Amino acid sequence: CSVGQGITGELFF.

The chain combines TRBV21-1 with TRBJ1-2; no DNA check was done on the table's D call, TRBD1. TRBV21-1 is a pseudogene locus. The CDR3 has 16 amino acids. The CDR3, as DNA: TGTGCCAGCAGCAAAGTTGTTTGGGGCAGGGGAGATGGCTACACCTTC. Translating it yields CASSKVVWGRGDGYTF.

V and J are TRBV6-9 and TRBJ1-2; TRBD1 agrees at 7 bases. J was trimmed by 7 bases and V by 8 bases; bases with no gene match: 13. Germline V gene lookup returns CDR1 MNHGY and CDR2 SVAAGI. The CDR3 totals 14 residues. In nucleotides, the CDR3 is TGTGCCAGCTCACAGGGGCTAAGGGATTCTGGCTACACCTTC. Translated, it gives CASSQGLRDSGYTF.

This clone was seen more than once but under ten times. The CDR3 DNA sequence: TGCGCCAGTCGTTACATATCTAACTATGGCTACACCTTC. The encoded protein is CASRYISNYGYTF. This chain joins TRBV5-1 and TRBJ1-2; D is ambiguous. V was shortened by 8 bases and J by 0 bases, with 11 bases between the two germline ends. The CDR3 is 13 residues long. Germline CDR1 is SGHRS and CDR2 is YFSETQ.

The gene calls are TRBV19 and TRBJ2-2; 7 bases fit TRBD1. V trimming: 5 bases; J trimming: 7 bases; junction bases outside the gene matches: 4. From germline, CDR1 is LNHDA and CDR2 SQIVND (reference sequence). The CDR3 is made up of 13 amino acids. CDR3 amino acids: CASSLPGGGELFF. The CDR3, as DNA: TGTGCCAGTAGTCTCCCAGGGGGCGGGGAGCTGTTTTTT.

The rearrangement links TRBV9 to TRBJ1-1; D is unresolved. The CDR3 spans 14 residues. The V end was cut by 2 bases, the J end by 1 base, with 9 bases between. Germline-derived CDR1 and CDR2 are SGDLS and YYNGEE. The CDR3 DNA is TGTGCCAGCAGCGTCGGAGCTAGGAACACTGAAGCTTTCTTT. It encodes CASSVGARNTEAFF.

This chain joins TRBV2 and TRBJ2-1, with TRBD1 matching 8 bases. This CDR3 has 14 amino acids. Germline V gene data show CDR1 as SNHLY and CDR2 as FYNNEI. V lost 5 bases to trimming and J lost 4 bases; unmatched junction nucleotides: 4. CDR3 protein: CASSPDRAYNEQFF. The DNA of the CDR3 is TGTGCCAGCAGTCCGGACAGGGCTTACAATGAGCAGTTCTTC. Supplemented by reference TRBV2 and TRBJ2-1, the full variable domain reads EPEVTQTPSHQVTQMGQEVILRCVPISNHLYFYWYRQILGQKVEFLVSFYNNEISEKSEIFDDQFSVERPDGSNFTLKIRSTKLEDSAMYFCASSPDRAYNEQFFGPGTRLTVL.

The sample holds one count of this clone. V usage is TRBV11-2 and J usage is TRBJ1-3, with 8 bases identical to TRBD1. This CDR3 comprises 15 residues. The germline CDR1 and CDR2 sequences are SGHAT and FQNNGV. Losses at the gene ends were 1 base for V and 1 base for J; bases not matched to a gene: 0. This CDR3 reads CASSLGTGSGNTIYF. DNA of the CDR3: TGTGCCAGCAGCTTAGGGACAGGGTCTGGAAACACCATATATTTT.

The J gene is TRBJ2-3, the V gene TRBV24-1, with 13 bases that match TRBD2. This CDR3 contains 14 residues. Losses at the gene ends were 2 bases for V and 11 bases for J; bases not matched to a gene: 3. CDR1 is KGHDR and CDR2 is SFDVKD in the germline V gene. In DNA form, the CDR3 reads TGTGCCACCAGTGATTCGGGACTAGCGGGGAGGCAGTATTTT. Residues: CATSDSGLAGRQYF.

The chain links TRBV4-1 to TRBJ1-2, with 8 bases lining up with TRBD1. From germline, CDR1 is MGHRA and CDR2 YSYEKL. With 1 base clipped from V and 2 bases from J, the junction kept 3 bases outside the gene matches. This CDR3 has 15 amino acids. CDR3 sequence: CASSQGDRQNYGYTF. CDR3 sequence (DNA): TGCGCCAGCAGCCAAGGGGACAGGCAAAACTATGGCTACACCTTC.

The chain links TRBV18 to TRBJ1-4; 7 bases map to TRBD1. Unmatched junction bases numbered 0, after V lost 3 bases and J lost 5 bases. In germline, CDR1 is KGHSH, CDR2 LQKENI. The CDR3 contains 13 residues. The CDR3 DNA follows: TGTGCCAGCTCACCGGACAGGAATGAAAAACTGTTTTTT. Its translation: CASSPDRNEKLFF.

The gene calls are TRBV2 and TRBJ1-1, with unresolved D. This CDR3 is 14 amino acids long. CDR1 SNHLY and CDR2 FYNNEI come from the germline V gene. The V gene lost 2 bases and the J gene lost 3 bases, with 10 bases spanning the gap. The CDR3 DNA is TGTGCCAGCAGTGAACGGGAGGAGGACACTGAAGCTTTCTTT. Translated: CASSEREEDTEAFF.

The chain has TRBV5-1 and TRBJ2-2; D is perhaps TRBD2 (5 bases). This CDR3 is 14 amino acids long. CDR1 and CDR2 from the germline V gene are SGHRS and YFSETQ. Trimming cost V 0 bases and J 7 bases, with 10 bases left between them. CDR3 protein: CASSLAEGIGELFF. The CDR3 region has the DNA TGCGCCAGCAGCTTGGCCGAGGGTATCGGGGAGCTGTTTTTT. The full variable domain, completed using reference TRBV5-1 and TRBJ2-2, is KAGVTQTPRYLIKTRGQQVTLSCSPISGHRSVSWYQQTPGQGLQFLFEYFSETQRNKGNFPGRFSGRQFSNSRSEMNVSTLELGDSALYLCASSLAEGIGELFFGEGSRLTVL.

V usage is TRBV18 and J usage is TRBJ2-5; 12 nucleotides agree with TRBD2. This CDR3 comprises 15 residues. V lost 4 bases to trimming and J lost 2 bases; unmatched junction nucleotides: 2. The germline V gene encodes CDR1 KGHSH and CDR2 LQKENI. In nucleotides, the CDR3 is TGTGCCAGCTCACGGACTAGCGGGGCGCAAGAGACCCAGTACTTC. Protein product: CASSRTSGAQETQYF.

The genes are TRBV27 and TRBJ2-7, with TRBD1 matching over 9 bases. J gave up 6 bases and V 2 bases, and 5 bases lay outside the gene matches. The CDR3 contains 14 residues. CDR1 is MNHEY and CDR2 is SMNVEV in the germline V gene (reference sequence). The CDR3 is CASSLRTGETEQYF. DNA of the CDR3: TGTGCCAGCAGTTTACGGACAGGGGAGACCGAGCAGTACTTC.